The 8 T cell receptor beta chains given below trace back to one sample, sequenced in a study of blood T cell repertoires in COVID-19. Method: immunoSEQ multiplex PCR; TCRdb's copy keeps in-frame clones and lacks some. Of some 110,000 clones in the sample, less than 85% were seen once. Sequenced material: peripheral blood. Receptors originate from a man in his fifties with acute or convalescent COVID-19.

The V gene is TRBV4-2, the J gene TRBJ1-2, with TRBD1 identical over 10 bases. The CDR3 extends over 15 amino acids. The germline V gene encodes CDR1 LGHNA and CDR2 YNFKEQ. Trimming took 0 bases from V and 5 from J; bases not matched to a gene: 3. The CDR3 bases are TGTGCCAGCAGCCAAGATGGGGACAGGGGTTATGGCTACACCTTC. Its protein is CASSQDGDRGYGYTF.

CDR3 sequence (DNA): TGTGCCAGCAGGAGGGGGGGGAACACTGAAGCTTTCTTT. Translated: CASRRGGNTEAFF. The V gene is TRBV12-3 or TRBV12-4, the J gene TRBJ1-1; TRBD1 is a possible D gene (6 bases). Trimming stripped 6 bases from V and 1 base from J, with 9 bases between. The CDR3 runs to 13 residues.

This rearrangement joins TRBV15 to TRBJ2-7; 7 nucleotides match TRBD2. V lost 0 bases to trimming and J lost 6 bases; unmatched junction nucleotides: 8. Germline values: CDR1 LNHNV, CDR2 YYDKDF (reference sequence). The CDR3 contains 15 residues. In nucleotides, the CDR3 is TGTGCCACCAGCAGAGATAAGCGGGGCCCCCTCGAGCAGTACTTC. This translates into CATSRDKRGPLEQYF.

The chain is built from TRBV14 and TRBJ1-1; no reliable D call. Germline V gene lookup returns CDR1 SGHDN and CDR2 FVKESK. CDR3 length: 13 residues. V lost 5 bases and J lost 7, with 14 bases in between. CDR3 in DNA: TGTGCCAGCAGCTCCCAGACGGAGGGTGAAGCTTTCTTT. Its translation is CASSSQTEGEAFF.

This chain joins TRBV4-1 and TRBJ1-2; TRBD1 might be the D (6 bases). The CDR3 runs to 15 residues. V lost 0 bases to trimming and J lost 8 bases, with 16 bases between them. Germline V CDR1 and CDR2: MGHRA, YSYEKL. The CDR3 DNA sequence: TGCGCCAGCAGCCAAGAGCGGAGTAGGGGGATCGGCTACACCTTC. Amino acids: CASSQERSRGIGYTF.

The chain couples TRBV7-2 to TRBJ2-2; D call uncertain. The CDR3 runs to 13 residues. Deletions cut 5 bases from V and 4 bases from J, with 8 bases between. The V gene's germline CDR1 is SGHTA and CDR2 FQGNSA. The CDR3 loop reads CASSAHRTGELFF. As DNA, the CDR3 is TGTGCCAGCAGCGCACACCGCACCGGGGAGCTGTTTTTT.

The V and J genes are TRBV6-1 and TRBJ2-7; TRBD1 is a possible D gene (5 bases). The germline V gene encodes CDR1 MNHNS and CDR2 SASEGT. This CDR3 contains 14 residues. Trimming cost V 2 bases and J 0 bases, with 8 bases left between them. As DNA, the CDR3 is TGTGCCAGCAGTGAACTCAGGGACTCCTACGAGCAGTACTTC. As protein: CASSELRDSYEQYF.

The chain uses TRBV9 and TRBJ1-6, with D perhaps TRBD1 (6 bases). Trimming pared 4 bases from V and 8 bases from J, leaving 13 bases between. CDR1 and CDR2 from the germline V gene are SGDLS and YYNGEE. The CDR3 is made up of 14 amino acids. DNA for the CDR3: TGTGCCAGCAGCTTCGGGGGGGGCGATTCACCCCTCCACTTT. Translating it yields CASSFGGGDSPLHF.